This T cell receptor (beta chain) emerged from a study of Graves' ophthalmopathy and Graves' hyperthyroidism. The CDR3 spans 13 residues. J gave up 6 bases and V 10 bases, and 10 bases lay outside the gene matches. Germline V gene lookup returns CDR1 ENHRY and CDR2 SYGVKD. The sequenced template was RNA, covering the TCR beta CDR3 region. A first-round RT-PCR used HTBI primers, followed by a second-round multiplex PCR. TCRdb re-called the multiplex PCR reads with MiXCR, one entry per CDR3 protein. The repertoire has about 700,000 distinct CDR3 sequences, roughly 41% of them found once; the top ten carry more than 3%.

The sequence derives from an adult man with Graves' ophthalmopathy. Material: peripheral blood. The chain uses TRBV10-3 and TRBJ1-2; 8 bases match TRBD1. CDR3 DNA sequence: TGTGCCAGCGCCCTACAGGGGGAAAATGGCTACACCTTC. This codes for CASALQGENGYTF.